These 30 T cell receptor beta chains came from one sample sequenced in a study of blood T cells in healthy people across ages. A second PCR of roughly 6 to 12 cycles used a sample-barcoded 5' primer and a J-beta primer mix. A single record per CDR3 protein comes from TCRdb applying MiXCR to the 5' RACE reads. The sample carries about a million distinct CDR3 sequences, approximately 38% recorded once. The sample consisted of blood. Receptor source: a man between 18 and 35 years old in good health.

This clonotype was counted ten times or more. The V and J genes are TRBV5-1 and TRBJ2-3, with D possibly called TRBD1 or TRBD2 (7 bases each). The CDR3 has 14 residues. The V and J ends lost 4 bases and 3 bases respectively, with 12 bases between them. Germline CDR1 and CDR2: SGHRS and YFSETQ. As DNA, the CDR3 is TGCGCCAGCAGCCGACAGGGAGGGACAGATACGCAGTATTTT. Translation gives CASSRQGGTDTQYF.

The chain recombines TRBV4-3 with TRBJ1-1, with D uncertain. The V gene's germline CDR1 is LGHNA and CDR2 YSLEER. V was trimmed by 1 base and J by 10 bases, leaving 16 bases between them. This CDR3 contains 14 residues. This CDR3 reads CASSQGTLQGRAFF. DNA for the CDR3: TGCGCCAGCAGCCAAGGGACTCTCCAAGGTCGAGCTTTCTTT.

Concerning this clonotype: A much larger clone differs from this one at a single base, so this may be a read error. The rearrangement joins TRBV12-3 or TRBV12-4 to TRBJ2-3, with D tentatively TRBD2 (6 bases). Trimming removed 11 bases from V and 3 bases from J, with 15 bases in between. The CDR3 runs 13 residues. CDR3 DNA sequence: TGTGCCGCCCAAATTGGGGGGACAGATACGCAGTATTTT. It codes for CAAQIGGTDTQYF.

The chain joins TRBV20-1 to TRBJ1-2, with 8 bases aligning to TRBD1. V shed 5 bases, J shed 2 bases, and the junction held 10 bases outside the gene matches. This CDR3 comprises 15 residues. The germline CDR1 and CDR2 sequences are DFQATT and SNEGSKA (reference sequence). The CDR3 here is CSAPLSGGANYGYTF. CDR3 nucleotides: TGCAGTGCTCCTCTCTCAGGGGGCGCCAACTATGGCTACACCTTC.

The chain carries TRBV5-1 and TRBJ1-1, with 9 positions matching TRBD1. The CDR3 is 14 amino acids. Germline V gene data show CDR1 as SGHRS and CDR2 as YFSETQ. J was trimmed by 5 bases and V by 4 bases; bases with no gene match: 6. The chain's CDR3 is CASSGGTGQTEAFF. CDR3 coding DNA: TGCGCCAGCAGCGGCGGGACAGGGCAGACTGAAGCTTTCTTT.

The J gene is TRBJ2-7, the V gene TRBV7-2, with D hard to call. Germline CDR1 SGHTA, CDR2 FQGNSA. This CDR3 comprises 14 residues. V was shortened by 3 bases and J by 7 bases, with 16 bases between the two germline ends. The CDR3 DNA reads as TGTGCCAGCAGCTTCCTGACCCAGGCGGATGAGCAGTACTTC. Translating gives CASSFLTQADEQYF.

This clonotype was observed at least ten times. This chain uses TRBV20-1 with TRBJ2-5; D may be TRBD2 (5 bases). CDR1 DFQATT and CDR2 SNEGSKA come from the germline V gene (reference sequence). This CDR3 contains 15 residues. Trimming removed 6 bases at V and 2 bases at J, with 19 bases between. CDR3 sequence (DNA): TGCAGTGCGGGAGTCCGGGCTGTCCCTCAAGAGACCCAGTACTTC. As protein: CSAGVRAVPQETQYF.

The chain employs TRBV6-5 and TRBJ2-5, with TRBD1 matching over 9 bases. This CDR3 spans 16 amino acids. The ends lost 4 bases at V and 1 base at J; junction bases unmatched: 7. Looked up from germline, CDR1 is MNHEY and CDR2 is SVGAGI. The CDR3 protein is CASSSGQGKAQETQYF. The CDR3 bases are TGTGCCAGCAGTTCCGGACAGGGGAAGGCCCAAGAGACCCAGTACTTC.

This chain joins TRBV7-2 and TRBJ2-2, with 8 bases matching TRBD2. CDR1 and CDR2 (germline): SGHTA, FQGNSA. V was clipped by 4 bases and J by 11 bases; unmatched bases: 3. The CDR3 has 12 residues. CDR3 coding DNA: TGTGCCAGCAGCTCGCGGGGGGCTGAGCTGTTTTTT. It encodes CASSSRGAELFF. Full variable domain (remainder filled in from reference TRBV7-2 and TRBJ2-2): GAGVSQSPSNKVTEKGKDVELRCDPISGHTALYWYRQSLGQGLEFLIYFQGNSAPDKSGLPSDRFSAERTGGSVSTLTIQRTQQEDSAVYLCASSSRGAELFFGEGSRLTVL.

The gene calls are TRBV7-2 and TRBJ2-5; D gene unclear. The CDR3 loop spans 13 amino acids. V shed 0 bases and J shed 3 bases, with 5 bases lying between them. CDR1 SGHTA and CDR2 FQGNSA come from the germline V gene. The CDR3, as DNA: TGTGCCAGCAGCTTAGCAGAAAAAGAGACCCAGTACTTC. It yields the protein CASSLAEKETQYF. The entire variable domain, with the rest obtained from reference TRBV7-2 and TRBJ2-5, is as follows: GAGVSQSPSNKVTEKGKDVELRCDPISGHTALYWYRQSLGQGLEFLIYFQGNSAPDKSGLPSDRFSAERTGGSVSTLTIQRTQQEDSAVYLCASSLAEKETQYFGPGTRLLVL.

This rearrangement joins TRBV12-3 or TRBV12-4 to TRBJ2-3, with unresolved D. The CDR3 loop spans 11 amino acids. Trimming took 6 bases from V and 11 from J, leaving 12 bases between them. In nucleotides, the CDR3 is TGTGCCAGCAGCGTGAGACCCCGGCAGTATTTT. The encoded protein is CASSVRPRQYF.

Notes on this clonotype: Germline and junction disagree at one end, which may indicate a read error. The V and J genes are TRBV29-1 and TRBJ1-1; D is perhaps TRBD1 (6 bases). The germline V gene has CDR1 SQVTM and CDR2 ANQGSEA. This CDR3 is 16 amino acids long. The CDR3 sequence is CSVEARQAPSGTEAFF. The CDR3 DNA is TGCAGCGTGGAAGCTCGACAGGCTCCTTCAGGCACTGAAGCTTTCTTT.

CDR3 in DNA: TGTGCCAGCAGCTTAGCTTGGAATGAGCAGTTCTTC. Translation gives CASSLAWNEQFF. The chain carries TRBV7-6 and TRBJ2-1; D gene ambiguous. Germline V gene data show CDR1 as SGHVS and CDR2 as FNYEAQ. This CDR3 contains 12 residues. The V gene lost 0 bases and the J gene lost 7 bases, with 4 bases spanning the gap.

CDR3 coding DNA: TGCGCCAGCAGCCAAGATCGGCGACAGGGGACCTACAATGAGCAGTACTTC. It encodes CASSQDRRQGTYNEQYF. The chain combines TRBV4-3 with TRBJ2-1; 8 bases match TRBD1. The closer fit of TRBJ2-7 to the DNA end suggests the J call may be wrong. CDR1 and CDR2 from the germline V gene are LGHNA and YSLEER. The length of the CDR3 is 17 residues.

The J gene is TRBJ2-3, the V gene TRBV5-5; 7 bases fit TRBD2. This CDR3 is built from 13 residues. V was pared by 9 bases and J by 6 bases, with 10 bases of the junction left unmatched. Germline CDR1 reads SGHKS; CDR2 reads YYEKEE (reference sequence). Here the CDR3 reads CATFSTSDDTQYF. The CDR3 DNA reads as TGTGCCACCTTCTCCACTAGCGACGATACGCAGTATTTT. The complete variable domain, with remaining parts taken from reference TRBV5-5 and TRBJ2-3, reads DAGVTQSPTHLIKTRGQQVTLRCSPISGHKSVSWYQQVLGQGPQFIFQYYEKEERGRGNFPDRFSARQFPNYSSELNVNALLLGDSALYLCATFSTSDDTQYFGPGTRLTVL.

Written as DNA, the CDR3 is TGTGCCAGCAGCCCTAGGGTCTCTGGGGAGCAGTACTTC. Its translation: CASSPRVSGEQYF. The chain has TRBV11-1 and TRBJ2-7; D remains ambiguous. The CDR3 consists of 13 residues. V gave up 5 bases and J gave up 7 bases, with 15 bases separating them. Per germline, CDR1 SGHAT and CDR2 FQDESV (reference sequence).

This clonotype has more than one count but fewer than ten. The V gene is TRBV10-3, the J gene TRBJ2-7, with 8 bases identical to TRBD1. The CDR3 has 14 amino acids. J was trimmed by 7 bases and V by 7 bases; bases with no gene match: 12. Looked up from germline, CDR1 is ENHRY and CDR2 is SYGVKD. The CDR3 DNA is TGTGCCATCACGGAGCAGGGGGCGTACAATGAGCAGTACTTC. Its translation: CAITEQGAYNEQYF.

This clonotype has a handful of counts. J is TRBJ2-3 and V is TRBV4-3; possibly TRBD1 for D (5 bases). Between the trimmed V and J ends, which lost 4 bases and 6 bases, there was a span of 14 bases. The CDR3 loop spans 14 amino acids. Germline loops: CDR1 LGHNA, CDR2 YSLEER. The CDR3 here is CASSRPGPADTQYF. The CDR3, as DNA: TGCGCCAGCAGCCGACCAGGGCCGGCGGATACGCAGTATTTT.

In its sample, this clonotype was seen many times. The J gene is TRBJ2-5, the V gene TRBV10-3, with TRBD1 matching 8 bases. The CDR3 contains 15 residues. Losses at the gene ends were 3 bases for V and 5 bases for J; bases not matched to a gene: 8. Germline CDR1 and CDR2: ENHRY and SYGVKD. For the CDR3, the DNA is TGTGCCATCAGTGATCTTCAGGGGGCTCGGGAGACCCAGTACTTC. This sequence encodes CAISDLQGARETQYF.

This clonotype was found a few times. J is TRBJ1-5 and V is TRBV2; 8 positions agree with TRBD1. V was pared by 6 bases and J by 2 bases, with 9 bases of the junction left unmatched. CDR1 SNHLY and CDR2 FYNNEI come from the germline V gene. There are 16 residues in the CDR3. The CDR3 sequence: CASRPQGAVGNQPQHF. As DNA, the CDR3 is TGTGCCAGCAGACCTCAGGGGGCTGTAGGCAATCAGCCCCAGCATTTT.

The J gene is TRBJ2-3, the V gene TRBV20-1; 10 nucleotides line up with TRBD1. This CDR3 comprises 15 residues. From germline, CDR1 is DFQATT and CDR2 SNEGSKA (reference sequence). Trimming cost V 2 bases and J 8 bases; bases outside gene matches: 10. CDR3 nucleotides: TGCAGTGCTAGACGGGACAGGGGACCCCTGTGTACGCAGTATTTT. It specifies CSARRDRGPLCTQYF.

With regard to this clonotype: One end of the junction does not line up with germline, which may come from a read error. This chain links TRBV6-1 with TRBJ1-1, with a weak D call TRBD1 (5 bases). CDR1 and CDR2 from the germline V gene are MNHNS and SASEGT. The CDR3 has 15 residues. CDR3 amino acids: CASSESPGEGTGAFF. DNA for the CDR3: TGTGCCAGCAGTGAAAGTCCGGGGGAGGGCACTGGAGCTTTCTTT.

This clonotype was observed a few times. The chain is built from TRBV12-3 or TRBV12-4 and TRBJ1-2; TRBD1 might be the D (6 bases). The CDR3 extends over 13 amino acids. Deletions cut 7 bases from V and 2 bases from J, with 11 bases between. The CDR3 region is CASTAQGNYGYTF. The CDR3 coding sequence is TGTGCCAGCACAGCCCAGGGGAACTATGGCTACACCTTC.

This clonotype was counted ten times or more. The chain carries TRBV9 and TRBJ2-1; D unresolved. V lost 0 bases and J lost 4, with 8 bases in between. Germline CDR1 SGDLS, CDR2 YYNGEE. The CDR3 totals 14 residues. The DNA of the CDR3 is TGTGCCAGCAGCGTAGCTGGAGATTACAATGAGCAGTTCTTC. It codes for CASSVAGDYNEQFF.

As to this clonotype: A clone one base away is much larger, so this may be a read error. The chain uses TRBV2 and TRBJ2-7; TRBD2 matches at 9 bases. The germline CDR1 and CDR2 sequences are SNHLY and FYNNEI. V was pared by 7 bases and J by 7 bases, with 14 bases of the junction left unmatched. The CDR3 loop spans 15 amino acids. The CDR3 is CASTPGLARVHEQYF. Here the CDR3 DNA reads TGTGCCAGCACCCCAGGACTAGCGAGAGTCCATGAGCAGTACTTC. Combining the CDR3 with reference TRBV2 and TRBJ2-7 gives the whole variable domain EPEVTQTPSHQVTQMGQEVILRCVPISNHLYFYWYRQILGQKVEFLVSFYNNEISEKSEIFDDQFSVERPDGSNFTLKIRSTKLEDSAMYFCASTPGLARVHEQYFGPGTRLTVT.

The chain employs TRBV4-1 and TRBJ2-7; D not resolved. The CDR3 runs to 17 residues. Trimming stripped 0 bases from V and 2 bases from J, with 17 bases between. The germline V gene has CDR1 MGHRA and CDR2 YSYEKL. CDR3 sequence: CASSQEPGYGQTYEQYF. CDR3 nucleotides: TGCGCCAGCAGCCAAGAACCTGGGTACGGGCAAACCTACGAGCAGTACTTC.

The V call is TRBV5-1, the J call TRBJ2-5; D is unresolved. The ends were cut back, 6 bases at V and 1 base at J, with 16 bases in the middle. CDR1 and CDR2 (germline): SGHRS, YFSETQ. The CDR3 contains 15 residues. The CDR3 coding sequence is TGCGCCAGCACCTTAACCTCGACCGTCCAAGAGACCCAGTACTTC. This codes for CASTLTSTVQETQYF.

The chain is built from TRBV20-1 and TRBJ2-7; TRBD1 or TRBD2 may be the D gene (6 bases each). This CDR3 has 14 residues. Germline CDR1 and CDR2: DFQATT and SNEGSKA (reference sequence). V lost 4 bases and J 2 bases, leaving 15 bases between the germline ends. The CDR3 sequence: CSANLLGGTYEQYF. CDR3 sequence (DNA): TGCAGTGCTAACCTCTTGGGGGGCACCTACGAGCAGTACTTC.

This clonotype was detected only a few times. The chain joins TRBV5-1 to TRBJ1-1, with D uncertain. Looked up from germline, CDR1 is SGHRS and CDR2 is YFSETQ. V was trimmed by 4 bases and J by 5 bases, leaving 12 bases between them. The CDR3 consists of 13 residues. CDR3: CASSETGRTEAFF. In nucleotides, the CDR3 is TGCGCCAGCAGCGAGACCGGAAGGACTGAAGCTTTCTTT.

The table lists this clonotype with many counts. The chain combines TRBV10-3 with TRBJ2-7; D perhaps matches TRBD1 (6 bases). The CDR3 runs to 13 residues. CDR1 ENHRY and CDR2 SYGVKD come from the germline V gene. Trimming left V 6 bases short and J 2 bases short, with 11 bases between. The CDR3 protein is CAISPDSTYEQYF. The CDR3 nucleotides are TGTGCCATCAGCCCGGACAGCACCTACGAGCAGTACTTC.